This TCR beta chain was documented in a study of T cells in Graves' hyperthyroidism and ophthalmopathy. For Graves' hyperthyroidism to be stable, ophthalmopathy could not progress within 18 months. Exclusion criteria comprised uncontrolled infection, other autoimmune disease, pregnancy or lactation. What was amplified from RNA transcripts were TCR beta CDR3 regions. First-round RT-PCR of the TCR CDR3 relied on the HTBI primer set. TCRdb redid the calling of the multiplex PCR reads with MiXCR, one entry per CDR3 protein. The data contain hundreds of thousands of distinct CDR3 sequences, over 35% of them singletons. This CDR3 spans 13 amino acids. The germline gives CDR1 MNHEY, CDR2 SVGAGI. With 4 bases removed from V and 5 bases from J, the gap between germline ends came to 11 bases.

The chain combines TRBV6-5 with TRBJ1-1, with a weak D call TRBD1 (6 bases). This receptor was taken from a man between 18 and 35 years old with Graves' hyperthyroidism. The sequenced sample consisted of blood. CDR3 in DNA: TGTGCCAGCAGTTGGGGGGCACAGACTGAAGCTTTCTTT. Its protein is CASSWGAQTEAFF.